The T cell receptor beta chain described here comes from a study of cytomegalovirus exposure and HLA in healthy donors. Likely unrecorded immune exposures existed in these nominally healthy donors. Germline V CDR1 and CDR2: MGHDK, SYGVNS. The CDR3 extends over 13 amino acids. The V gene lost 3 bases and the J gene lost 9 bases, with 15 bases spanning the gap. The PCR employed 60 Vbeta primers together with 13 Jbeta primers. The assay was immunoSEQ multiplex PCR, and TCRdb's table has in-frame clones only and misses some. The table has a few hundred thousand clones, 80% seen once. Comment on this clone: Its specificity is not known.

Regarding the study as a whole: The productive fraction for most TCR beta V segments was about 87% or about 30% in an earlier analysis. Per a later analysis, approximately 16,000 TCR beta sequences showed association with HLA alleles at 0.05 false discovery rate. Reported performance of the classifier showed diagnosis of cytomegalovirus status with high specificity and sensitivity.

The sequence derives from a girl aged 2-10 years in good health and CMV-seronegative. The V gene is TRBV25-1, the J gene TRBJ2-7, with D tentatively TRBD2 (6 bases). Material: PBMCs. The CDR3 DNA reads TGTGCCAGCAGTGATCGGAGGGTTGGTGTGCAGTACTTC. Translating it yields CASSDRRVGVQYF.